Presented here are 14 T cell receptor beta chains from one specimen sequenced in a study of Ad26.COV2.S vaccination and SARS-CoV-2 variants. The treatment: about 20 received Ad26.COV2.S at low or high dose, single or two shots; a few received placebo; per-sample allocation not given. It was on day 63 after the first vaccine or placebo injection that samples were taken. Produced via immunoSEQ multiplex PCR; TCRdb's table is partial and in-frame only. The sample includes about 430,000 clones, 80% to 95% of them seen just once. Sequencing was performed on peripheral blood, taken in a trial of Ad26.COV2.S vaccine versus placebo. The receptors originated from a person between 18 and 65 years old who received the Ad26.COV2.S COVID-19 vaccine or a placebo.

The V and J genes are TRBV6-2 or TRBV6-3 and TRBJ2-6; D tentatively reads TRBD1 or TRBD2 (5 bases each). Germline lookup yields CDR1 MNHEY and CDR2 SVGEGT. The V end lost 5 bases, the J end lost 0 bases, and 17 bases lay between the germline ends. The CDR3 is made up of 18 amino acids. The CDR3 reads CASSDPGERGSGANVLTF. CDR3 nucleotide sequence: TGTGCCAGCAGTGATCCTGGAGAGAGGGGCTCTGGGGCCAACGTCCTGACTTTC.

CDR3: CASSPNAAEAFF. The CDR3 DNA follows: TGTGCCAGCAGCCCAAATGCTGCTGAAGCTTTCTTT. This rearrangement joins TRBV7-8 to TRBJ1-1; no firm D call. Germline CDR1 is SGHVS and CDR2 is FQNEAQ. The CDR3 runs to 12 residues. Trimming shortened V by 5 bases and J by 6 bases, and 10 bases separated the two germline ends.

The CDR3 spells CASSVEWLHTDTQYF. The CDR3 DNA reads TGTGCCAGCAGCGTAGAGTGGCTCCACACAGATACGCAGTATTTT. The V call is TRBV9, the J call TRBJ2-3; D gene uncertain. V lost 0 bases and J lost 2, with 10 bases in between. There are 15 residues in the CDR3. The germline gives CDR1 SGDLS, CDR2 YYNGEE.

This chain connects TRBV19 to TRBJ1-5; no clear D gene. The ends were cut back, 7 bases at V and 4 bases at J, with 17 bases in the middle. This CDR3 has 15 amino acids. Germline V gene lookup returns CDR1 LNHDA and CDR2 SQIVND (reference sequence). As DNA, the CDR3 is TGTGCCAGTACCCTCGGTCGGGCGAGAAATCAGCCCCAGCATTTT. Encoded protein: CASTLGRARNQPQHF.

CDR3 residues: CASSLWSGSGNEQYF. The CDR3 nucleotides are TGTGCCAGCAGCTTATGGAGCGGGAGCGGGAACGAGCAGTACTTC. The chain carries TRBV11-2 and TRBJ2-7; 8 bases are shared with TRBD2. This CDR3 has 15 residues. Per the germline V gene, CDR1 is SGHAT and CDR2 is FQNNGV. V shed 2 bases, J shed 5 bases, and the junction held 8 bases outside the gene matches.

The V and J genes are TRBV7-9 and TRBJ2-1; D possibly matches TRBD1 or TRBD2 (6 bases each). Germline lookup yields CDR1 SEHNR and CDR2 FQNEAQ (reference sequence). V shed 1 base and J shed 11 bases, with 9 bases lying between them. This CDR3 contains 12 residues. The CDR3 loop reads CASSLGGAKQFF. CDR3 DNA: TGTGCCAGCAGCTTAGGGGGGGCAAAGCAGTTCTTC.

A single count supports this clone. This chain's CDR3 is CASSDLAAVNTEAFF. The CDR3 DNA is TGTGCCAGCAGTGACCTCGCGGCAGTGAACACTGAAGCTTTCTTT. V usage is TRBV6-4 and J usage is TRBJ1-1, with D unclear. Germline CDR1 reads MRHNA; CDR2 reads SNTAGT. Between the trimmed V and J ends, which lost 2 bases and 0 bases, there was a span of 10 bases. The CDR3 sequence is 15 residues long.

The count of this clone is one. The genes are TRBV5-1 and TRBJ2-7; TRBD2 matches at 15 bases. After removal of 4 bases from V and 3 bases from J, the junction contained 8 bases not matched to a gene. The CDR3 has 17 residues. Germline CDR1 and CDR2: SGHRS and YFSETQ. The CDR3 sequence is CASSISGTSGRNYEQYF. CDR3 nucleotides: TGCGCCAGCAGCATCTCCGGGACTAGCGGGAGGAACTACGAGCAGTACTTC.

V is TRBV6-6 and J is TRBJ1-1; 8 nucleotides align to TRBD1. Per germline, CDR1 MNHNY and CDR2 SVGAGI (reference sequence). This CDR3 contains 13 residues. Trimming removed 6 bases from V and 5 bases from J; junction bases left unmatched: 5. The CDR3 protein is CASRTGGGTEAFF. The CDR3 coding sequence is TGTGCCAGCAGAACAGGGGGAGGGACTGAAGCTTTCTTT.

The CDR3: CASNIDRGSGYTF. The CDR3 DNA follows: TGTGCCAGCAACATAGACAGGGGCTCTGGCTACACCTTC. V and J are TRBV2 and TRBJ1-2; TRBD1 agrees at 8 bases. V trimming: 7 bases; J trimming: 7 bases; junction bases outside the gene matches: 8. This CDR3 region has 13 residues. Germline V gene lookup returns CDR1 SNHLY and CDR2 FYNNEI.

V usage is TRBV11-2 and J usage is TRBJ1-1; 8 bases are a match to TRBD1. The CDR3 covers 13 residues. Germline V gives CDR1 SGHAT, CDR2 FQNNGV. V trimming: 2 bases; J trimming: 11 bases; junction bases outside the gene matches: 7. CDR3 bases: TGTGCCAGCAGCTTAATCTCGGACAGGGTGGCTTTCTTT. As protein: CASSLISDRVAFF.

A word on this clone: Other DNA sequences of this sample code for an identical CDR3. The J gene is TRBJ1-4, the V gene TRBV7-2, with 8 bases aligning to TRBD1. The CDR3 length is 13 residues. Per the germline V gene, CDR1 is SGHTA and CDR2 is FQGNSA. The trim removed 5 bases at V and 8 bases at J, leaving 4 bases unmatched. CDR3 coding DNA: TGTGCCAGCAGCAGAGACAGGGGAGAAAAACTGTTTTTT. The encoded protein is CASSRDRGEKLFF.

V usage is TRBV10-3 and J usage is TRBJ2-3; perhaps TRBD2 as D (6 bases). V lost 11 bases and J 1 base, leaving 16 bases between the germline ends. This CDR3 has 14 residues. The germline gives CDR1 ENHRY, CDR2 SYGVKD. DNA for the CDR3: TGTGCCGGAAAGGAGGGCTGGGGCACAGATACGCAGTATTTT. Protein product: CAGKEGWGTDTQYF.

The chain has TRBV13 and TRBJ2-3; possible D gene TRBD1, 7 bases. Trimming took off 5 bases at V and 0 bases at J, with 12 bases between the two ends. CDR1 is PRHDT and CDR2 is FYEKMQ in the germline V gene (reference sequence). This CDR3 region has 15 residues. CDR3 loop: CASSGGTVSTDTQYF. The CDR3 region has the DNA TGTGCCAGCAGCGGAGGGACAGTTAGCACAGATACGCAGTATTTT.